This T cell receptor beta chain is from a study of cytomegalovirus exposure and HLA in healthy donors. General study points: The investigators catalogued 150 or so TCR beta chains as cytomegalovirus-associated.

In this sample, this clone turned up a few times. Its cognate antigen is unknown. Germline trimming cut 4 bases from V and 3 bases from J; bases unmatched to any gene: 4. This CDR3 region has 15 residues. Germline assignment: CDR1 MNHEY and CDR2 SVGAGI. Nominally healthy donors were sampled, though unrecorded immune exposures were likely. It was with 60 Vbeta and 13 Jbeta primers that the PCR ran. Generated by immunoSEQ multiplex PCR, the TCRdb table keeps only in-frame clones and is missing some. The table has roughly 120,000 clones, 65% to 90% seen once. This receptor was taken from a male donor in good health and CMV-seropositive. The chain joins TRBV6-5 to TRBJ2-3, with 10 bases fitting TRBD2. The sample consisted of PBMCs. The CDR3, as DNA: TGTGCCAGCAGTTCAACTAGCGGGATTACAGATACGCAGTATTTT. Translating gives CASSSTSGITDTQYF.